The source of this T cell receptor (beta chain) is a study of shared clonotypes between healthy human individuals. As for the study in general: Per-donor plates numbered three CD4 naive, three CD4 memory, two CD8 naive and one CD8 memory.

Assay used: immunoSEQ multiplex PCR; TCRdb lists only in-frame clones, some missing. Among a few million clones listed, 90% to 97% were seen once. V lost 4 bases and J lost 0; bases outside the gene matches: 6. CDR1 and CDR2 (germline): SGHNT, YYREEE (reference sequence). This CDR3 is built from 15 residues. Study-level results: Against clonotypes common to all four donors, non-shared ones had lower generation probabilities.

On this clone itself: Its target is unknown.

The investigators split CD4+ cells into a CD45RA+ naive subset and a CD45RA-negative memory subset. The sequence was obtained from a man aged 18 to 30 in good health. V and J are TRBV5-4 and TRBJ1-1; 7 bases line up with TRBD1. Sequenced material: naive CD4+ T cells sorted from blood. The subset was: CD45RA+ positively selected. This chain's CDR3 is CASSPGQEMNTEAFF. CDR3 DNA sequence: TGTGCCAGCAGCCCTGGACAGGAGATGAACACTGAAGCTTTCTTT.